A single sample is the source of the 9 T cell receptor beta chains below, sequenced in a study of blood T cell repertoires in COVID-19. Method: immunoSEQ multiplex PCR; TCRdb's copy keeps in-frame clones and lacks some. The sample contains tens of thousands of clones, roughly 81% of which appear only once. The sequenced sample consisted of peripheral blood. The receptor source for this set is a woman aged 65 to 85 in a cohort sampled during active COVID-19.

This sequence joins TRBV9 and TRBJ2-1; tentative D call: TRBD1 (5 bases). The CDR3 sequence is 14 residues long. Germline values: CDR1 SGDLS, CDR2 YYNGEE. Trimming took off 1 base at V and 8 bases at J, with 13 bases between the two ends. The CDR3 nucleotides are TGTGCCAGCAGCGTATACAACAGGCAGGATGAGCAGTTCTTC. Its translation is CASSVYNRQDEQFF.

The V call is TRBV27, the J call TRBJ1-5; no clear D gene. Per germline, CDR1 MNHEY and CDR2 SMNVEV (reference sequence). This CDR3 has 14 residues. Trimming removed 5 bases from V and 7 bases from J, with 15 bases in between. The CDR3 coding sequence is TGTGCCAGCAGTCCCAACTCGGGGTTACAGCCCCAGCATTTT. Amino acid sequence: CASSPNSGLQPQHF.

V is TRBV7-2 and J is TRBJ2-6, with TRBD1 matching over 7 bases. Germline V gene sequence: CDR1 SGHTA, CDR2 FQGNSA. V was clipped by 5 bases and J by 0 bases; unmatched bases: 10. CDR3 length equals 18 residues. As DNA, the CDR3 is TGTGCCAGCAGCAGGGACAGCCCGATCAACTCTGGGGCCAACGTCCTGACTTTC. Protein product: CASSRDSPINSGANVLTF.

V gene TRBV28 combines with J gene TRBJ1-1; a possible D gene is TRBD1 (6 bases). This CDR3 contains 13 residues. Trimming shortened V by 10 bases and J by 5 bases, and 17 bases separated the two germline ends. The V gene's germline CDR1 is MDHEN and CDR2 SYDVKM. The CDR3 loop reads CAIGLQGGTEAFF. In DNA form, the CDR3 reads TGTGCCATCGGGCTACAGGGAGGGACTGAAGCTTTCTTT.

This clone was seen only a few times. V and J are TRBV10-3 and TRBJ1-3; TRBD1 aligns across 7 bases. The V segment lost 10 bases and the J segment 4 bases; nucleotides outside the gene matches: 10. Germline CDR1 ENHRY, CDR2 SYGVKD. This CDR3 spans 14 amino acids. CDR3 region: CATSRTGVGNTIYF. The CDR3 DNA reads TGTGCCACCTCTCGAACAGGGGTCGGAAACACCATATATTTT.

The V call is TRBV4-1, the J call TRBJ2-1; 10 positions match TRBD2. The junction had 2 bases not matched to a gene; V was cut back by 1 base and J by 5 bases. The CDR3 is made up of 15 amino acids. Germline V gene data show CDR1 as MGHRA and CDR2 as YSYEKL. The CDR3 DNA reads TGCGCCAGCAGCCAAGTAACTAGCGGGAACAATGAGCAGTTCTTC. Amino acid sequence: CASSQVTSGNNEQFF.

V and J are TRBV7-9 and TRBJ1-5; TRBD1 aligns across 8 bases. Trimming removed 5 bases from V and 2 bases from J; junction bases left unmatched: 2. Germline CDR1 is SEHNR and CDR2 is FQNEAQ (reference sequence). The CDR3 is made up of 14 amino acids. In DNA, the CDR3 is TGTGCCAGCAGCCCAGGGGGCGGCAATCAGCCCCAGCATTTT. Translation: CASSPGGGNQPQHF.

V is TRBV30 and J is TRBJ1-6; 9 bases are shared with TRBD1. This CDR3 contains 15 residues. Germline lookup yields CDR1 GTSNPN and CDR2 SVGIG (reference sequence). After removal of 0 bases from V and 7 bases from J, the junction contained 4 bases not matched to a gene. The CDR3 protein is CAWSVLQGANSPLHF. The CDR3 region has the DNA TGTGCCTGGAGTGTATTACAGGGGGCGAATTCACCCCTCCACTTT.

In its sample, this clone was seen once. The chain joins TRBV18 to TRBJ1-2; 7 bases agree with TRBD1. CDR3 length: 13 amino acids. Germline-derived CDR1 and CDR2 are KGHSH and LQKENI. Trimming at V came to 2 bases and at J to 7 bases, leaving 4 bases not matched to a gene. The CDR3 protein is CASSPGTEGGYTF. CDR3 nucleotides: TGTGCCAGCTCACCAGGGACAGAGGGTGGCTACACCTTC. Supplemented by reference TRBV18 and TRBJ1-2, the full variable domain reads NAGVMQNPRHLVRRRGQEARLRCSPMKGHSHVYWYRQLPEEGLKFMVYLQKENIIDESGMPKERFSAEFPKEGPSILRIQQVVRGDSAAYFCASSPGTEGGYTFGSGTRLTVV.